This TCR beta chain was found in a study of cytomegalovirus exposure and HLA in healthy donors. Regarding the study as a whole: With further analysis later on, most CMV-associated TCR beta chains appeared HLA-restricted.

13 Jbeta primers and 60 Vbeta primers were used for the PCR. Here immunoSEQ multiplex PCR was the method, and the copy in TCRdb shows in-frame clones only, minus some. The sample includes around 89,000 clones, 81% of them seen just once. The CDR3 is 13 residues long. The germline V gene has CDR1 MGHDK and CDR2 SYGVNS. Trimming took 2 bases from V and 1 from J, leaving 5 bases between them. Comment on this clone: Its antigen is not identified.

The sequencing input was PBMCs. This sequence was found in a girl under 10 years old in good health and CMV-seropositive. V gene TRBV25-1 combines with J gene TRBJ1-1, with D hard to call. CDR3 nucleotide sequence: TGTGCCAGCAGTGAACGGGGGAACACTGAAGCTTTCTTT. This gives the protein CASSERGNTEAFF.